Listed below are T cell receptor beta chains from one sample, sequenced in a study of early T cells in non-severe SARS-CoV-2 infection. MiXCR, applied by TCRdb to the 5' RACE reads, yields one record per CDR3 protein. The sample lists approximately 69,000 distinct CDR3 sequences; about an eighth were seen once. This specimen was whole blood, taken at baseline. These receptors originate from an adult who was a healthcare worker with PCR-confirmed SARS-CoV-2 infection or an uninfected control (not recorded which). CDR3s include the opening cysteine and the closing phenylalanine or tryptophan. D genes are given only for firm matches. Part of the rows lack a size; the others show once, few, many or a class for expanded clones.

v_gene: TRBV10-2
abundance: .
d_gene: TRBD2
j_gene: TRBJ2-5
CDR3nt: TGCGCCAGCAGTCCCAGGGGTAGCGGGGTGGGGGAGACCCAGTACTTC
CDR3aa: CASSPRGSGVGETQYF

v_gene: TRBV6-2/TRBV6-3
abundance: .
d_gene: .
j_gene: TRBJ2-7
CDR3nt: TGTGCCACCGCTGTCAGGGGCTGGTACGAGCAGTACTTC
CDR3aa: CATAVRGWYEQYF

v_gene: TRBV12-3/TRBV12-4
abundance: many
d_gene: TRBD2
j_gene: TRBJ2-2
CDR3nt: TGTGCCACCCGGGAACTAGCGGTCGCCGGGGAGCTGTTTTTT
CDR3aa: CATRELAVAGELFF

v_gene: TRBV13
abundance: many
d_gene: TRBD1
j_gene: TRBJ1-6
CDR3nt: TGTGCCAGCAGCTGGGACAGGGTAGACTCACCCCTCCACTTT
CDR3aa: CASSWDRVDSPLHF

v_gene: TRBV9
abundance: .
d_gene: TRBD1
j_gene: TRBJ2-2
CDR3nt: TGTGCCAGCAGCGGGGGACAGTTATACGGGGAGCTGTTTTTT
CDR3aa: CASSGGQLYGELFF

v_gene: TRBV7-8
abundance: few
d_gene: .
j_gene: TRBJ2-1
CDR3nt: TGTGCCAGCACCCAAGGGTGGGGGCGCGATGAGCAGTTCTTC
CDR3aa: CASTQGWGRDEQFF

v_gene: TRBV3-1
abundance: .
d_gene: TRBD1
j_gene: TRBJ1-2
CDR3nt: TGTGCCAGCAGCCGGGACAGCACTTACGGCTACACCTTC
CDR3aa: CASSRDSTYGYTF

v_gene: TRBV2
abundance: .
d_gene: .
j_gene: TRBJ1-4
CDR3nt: TGTGCCAGCAGACGGAGCCTTGGCGAAAAACTGTTTTTT
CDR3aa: CASRRSLGEKLFF

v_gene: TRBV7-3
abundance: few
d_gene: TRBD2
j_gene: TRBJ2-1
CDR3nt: TGTGCCAGCAGCTTGACTAGCGGTACACGGGAGCAGTTCTTC
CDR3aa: CASSLTSGTREQFF

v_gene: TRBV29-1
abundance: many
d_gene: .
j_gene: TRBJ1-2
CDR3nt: TGCAGCGTTGCAACAGGGTCAGGCTACACCTTC
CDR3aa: CSVATGSGYTF

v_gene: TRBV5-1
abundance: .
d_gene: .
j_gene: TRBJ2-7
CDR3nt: TGCGCCAGCAGCTTGGATGTGTATGCGGTCCACGAGCAGTACTTC
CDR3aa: CASSLDVYAVHEQYF

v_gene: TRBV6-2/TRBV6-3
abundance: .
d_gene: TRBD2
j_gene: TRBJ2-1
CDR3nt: TGTGCCAGCATTCCCGGGGTAGCGGGAGTTAGGGGTAATGAGCAGTTCTTC
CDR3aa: CASIPGVAGVRGNEQFF

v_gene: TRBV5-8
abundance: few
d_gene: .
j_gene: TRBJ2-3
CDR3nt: TGTGCCAGCAGCTTGGCGCTCGAAGATTTGGATACGCAGTATTTT
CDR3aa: CASSLALEDLDTQYF

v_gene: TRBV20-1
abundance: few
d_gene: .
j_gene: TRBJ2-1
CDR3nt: TGCAGTGCTAGTTCGGCGGTAGCGGCCTACAATGAGCAGTTCTTC
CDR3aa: CSASSAVAAYNEQFF

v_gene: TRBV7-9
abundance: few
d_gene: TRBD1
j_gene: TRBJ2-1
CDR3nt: TGTGCCAGCAGAGGGACAGGGGGCATCTACAATGAGCAGTTCTTC
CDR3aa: CASRGTGGIYNEQFF

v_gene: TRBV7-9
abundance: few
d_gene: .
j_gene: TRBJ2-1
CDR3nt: TGTGCCAGCGGCGGGTCCCTGAATGAGCAGTTCTTC
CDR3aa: CASGGSLNEQFF

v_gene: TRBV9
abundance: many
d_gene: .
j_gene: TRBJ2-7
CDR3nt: TGTGCCAGCAGCCCCATCGGGGGCGGTACCTACGAGCAGTACTTC
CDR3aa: CASSPIGGGTYEQYF

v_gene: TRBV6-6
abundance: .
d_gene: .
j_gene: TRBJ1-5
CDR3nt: TGTGCCAGCAGTTACGCGGGGGATAGCAATCAGCCCCAGCATTTT
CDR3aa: CASSYAGDSNQPQHF

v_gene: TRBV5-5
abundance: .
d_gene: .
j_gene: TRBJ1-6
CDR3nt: TGTGCCAGCAGCTTGGCCCCGATGTACGGTTCACCCCTCCACTTT
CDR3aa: CASSLAPMYGSPLHF

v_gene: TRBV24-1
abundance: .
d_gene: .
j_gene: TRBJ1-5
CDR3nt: TGTGCCACCAGTGACGTGCGGGGCTCGGGCAATCAGCCCCAGCATTTT
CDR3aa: CATSDVRGSGNQPQHF

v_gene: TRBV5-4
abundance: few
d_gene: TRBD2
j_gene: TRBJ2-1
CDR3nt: TGTGCCAGCAGCCGAACGTCTAGCGGGATTTACAATGAGCAGTTCTTC
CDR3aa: CASSRTSSGIYNEQFF

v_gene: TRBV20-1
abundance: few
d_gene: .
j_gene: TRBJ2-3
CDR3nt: TGCAGTGCTAGGGGGGGGACAGAGAGACCGACAGATACGCAGTATTTT
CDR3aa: CSARGGTERPTDTQYF

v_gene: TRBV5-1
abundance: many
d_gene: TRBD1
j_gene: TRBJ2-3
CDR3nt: TGCGCCAGCAGCTTAACAGGGGATAGGACAGATACGCAGTATTTT
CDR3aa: CASSLTGDRTDTQYF

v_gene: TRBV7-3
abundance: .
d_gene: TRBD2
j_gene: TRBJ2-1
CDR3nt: TGTGCCAGCAGCTTTTACCCGGTGGCTAGCGGGAGATACAATGAGCAGTTCTTC
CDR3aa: CASSFYPVASGRYNEQFF

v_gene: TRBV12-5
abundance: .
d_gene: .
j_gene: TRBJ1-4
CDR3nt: TGTGCTAGTGGTTCCAGTGCCGACCGAGGGTTGACGGATGAAAAACTGTTTTTT
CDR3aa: CASGSSADRGLTDEKLFF

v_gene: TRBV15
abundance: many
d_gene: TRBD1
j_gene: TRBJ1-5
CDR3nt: TGTGCCACCAGCAGAGACAGGGGGTTCAATCAGCCCCAGCATTTT
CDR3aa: CATSRDRGFNQPQHF

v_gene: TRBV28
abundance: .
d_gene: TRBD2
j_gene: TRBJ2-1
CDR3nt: TGTGCCAGCAGGTTAGCGGGACCTTCCTACAATGAGCAGTTCTTC
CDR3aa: CASRLAGPSYNEQFF

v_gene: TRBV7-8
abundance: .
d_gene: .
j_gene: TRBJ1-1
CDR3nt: TGTGCCAGCAGCGTAGGGTCCAAAACTGAAGCTTTCTTT
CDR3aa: CASSVGSKTEAFF

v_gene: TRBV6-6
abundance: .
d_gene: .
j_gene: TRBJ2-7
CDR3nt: TGTGCCAGCAGTTACCTGGTCGAGCAGTACTTC
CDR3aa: CASSYLVEQYF

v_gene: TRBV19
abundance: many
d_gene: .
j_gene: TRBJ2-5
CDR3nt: TGTGCCAGTAGTATGGTCCGGGACGGACAAGAGACCCAGTACTTC
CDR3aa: CASSMVRDGQETQYF

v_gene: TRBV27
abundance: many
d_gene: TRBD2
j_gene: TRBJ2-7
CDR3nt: TGTGCCAGCAGTCCCCGAGGGACTAGCGGGAGACAATTTTACGAGCAGTACTTC
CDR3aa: CASSPRGTSGRQFYEQYF

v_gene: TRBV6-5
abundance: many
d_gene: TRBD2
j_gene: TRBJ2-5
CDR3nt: TGTGCCAGCAGGAGTGGAGGCGGGGGGCACCAAGAGACCCAGTACTTC
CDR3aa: CASRSGGGGHQETQYF

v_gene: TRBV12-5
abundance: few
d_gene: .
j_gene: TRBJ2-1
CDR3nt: TGTGCTAGTCGGATGGCTAACAATGAGCAGTTCTTC
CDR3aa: CASRMANNEQFF

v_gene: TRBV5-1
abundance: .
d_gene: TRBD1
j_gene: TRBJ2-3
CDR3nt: TGCGCCAGCAGTGGACAGGGTGAAGATACGCAGTATTTT
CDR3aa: CASSGQGEDTQYF

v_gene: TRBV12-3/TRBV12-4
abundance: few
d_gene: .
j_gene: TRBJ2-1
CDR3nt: TGTGCCAGCAGTTTGGGACCAGTGGGTGAGCAGTTCTTC
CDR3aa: CASSLGPVGEQFF

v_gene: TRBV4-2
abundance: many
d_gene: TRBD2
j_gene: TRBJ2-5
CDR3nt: TGTGCCAGCAGCCAAGAACAGGCCACTAGCGGGATTGGGCAAGAGACCCAGTACTTC
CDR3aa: CASSQEQATSGIGQETQYF